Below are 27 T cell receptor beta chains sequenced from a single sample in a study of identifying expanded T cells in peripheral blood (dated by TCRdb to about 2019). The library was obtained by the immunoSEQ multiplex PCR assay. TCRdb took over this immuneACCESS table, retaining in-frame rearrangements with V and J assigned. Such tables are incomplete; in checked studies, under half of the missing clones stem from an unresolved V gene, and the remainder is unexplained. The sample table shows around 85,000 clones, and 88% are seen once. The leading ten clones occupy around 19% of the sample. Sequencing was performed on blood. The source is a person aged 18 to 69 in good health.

CDR3 sequence (DNA): TGTGCCAGCAGTTGGTCAGGGTACTCCTACGAGCAGTACTTC. Protein product: CASSWSGYSYEQYF. The gene calls are TRBV27 and TRBJ2-7, with D possibly being TRBD1 (5 bases). Germline CDR1 and CDR2: MNHEY and SMNVEV (reference sequence). The V end lost 4 bases, the J end lost 0 bases, and 10 bases lay between the germline ends. The CDR3 consists of 14 residues.

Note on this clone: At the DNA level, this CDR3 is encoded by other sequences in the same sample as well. The CDR3 bases are TGTGCCAGCAGGGGGACTGAAGCTTTCTTT. This sequence encodes CASRGTEAFF. V is TRBV2 and J is TRBJ1-1; D is undetermined. The CDR3 has 10 residues. CDR1 is SNHLY, CDR2 FYNNEI, per germline. V was cut by 6 bases and J by 5 bases, with 4 bases left in between.

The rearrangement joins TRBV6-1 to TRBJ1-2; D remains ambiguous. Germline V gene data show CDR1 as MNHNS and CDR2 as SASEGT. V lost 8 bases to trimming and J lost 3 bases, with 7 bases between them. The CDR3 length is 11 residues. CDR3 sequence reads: CASYGDYGYTF. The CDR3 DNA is TGTGCCAGCTACGGTGACTATGGCTACACCTTC.

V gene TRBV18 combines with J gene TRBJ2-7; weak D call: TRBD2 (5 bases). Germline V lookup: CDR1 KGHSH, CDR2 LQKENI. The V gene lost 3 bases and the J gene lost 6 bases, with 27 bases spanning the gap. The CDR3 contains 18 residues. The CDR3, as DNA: TGTGCCAGCTCACCCCTTCTGAACAGTGGAGGTAATTTAGTCGAGCAGTACTTC. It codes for CASSPLLNSGGNLVEQYF.

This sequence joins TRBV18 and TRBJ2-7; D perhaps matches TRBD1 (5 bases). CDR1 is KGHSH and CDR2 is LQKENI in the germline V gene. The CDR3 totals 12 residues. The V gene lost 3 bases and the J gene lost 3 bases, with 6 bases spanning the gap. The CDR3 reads CASSPDNYEQYF. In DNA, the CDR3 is TGTGCCAGCTCACCGGACAACTACGAGCAGTACTTC.

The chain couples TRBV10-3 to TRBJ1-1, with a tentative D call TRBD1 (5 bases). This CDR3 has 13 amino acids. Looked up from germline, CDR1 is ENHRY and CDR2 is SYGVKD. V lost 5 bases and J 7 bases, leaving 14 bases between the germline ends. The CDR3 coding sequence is TGTGCCATCAGTTTCACTGGGGGGGGTGAAGCTTTCTTT. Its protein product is CAISFTGGGEAFF.

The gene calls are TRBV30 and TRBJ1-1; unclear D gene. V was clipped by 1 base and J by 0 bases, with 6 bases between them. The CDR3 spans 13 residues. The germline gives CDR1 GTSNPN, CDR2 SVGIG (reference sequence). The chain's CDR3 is CAWSGWMNTEAFF. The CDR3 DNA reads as TGTGCCTGGAGTGGATGGATGAACACTGAAGCTTTCTTT.

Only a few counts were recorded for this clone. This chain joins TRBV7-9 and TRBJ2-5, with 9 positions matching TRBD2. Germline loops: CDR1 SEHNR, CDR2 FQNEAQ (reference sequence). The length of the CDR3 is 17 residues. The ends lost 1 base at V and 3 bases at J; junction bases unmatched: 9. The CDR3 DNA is TGTGCCAGCAGCTTAGTTAGCGGGGGAGGCCTGAAAGAGACCCAGTACTTC. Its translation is CASSLVSGGGLKETQYF.

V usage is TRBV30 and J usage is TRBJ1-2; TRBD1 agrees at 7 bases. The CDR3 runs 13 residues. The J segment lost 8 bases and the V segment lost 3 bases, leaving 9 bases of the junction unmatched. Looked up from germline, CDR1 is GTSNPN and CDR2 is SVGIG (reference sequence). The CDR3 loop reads CAWSLGTDVGYTF. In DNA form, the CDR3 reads TGTGCCTGGAGCCTGGGGACAGACGTCGGCTACACCTTC.

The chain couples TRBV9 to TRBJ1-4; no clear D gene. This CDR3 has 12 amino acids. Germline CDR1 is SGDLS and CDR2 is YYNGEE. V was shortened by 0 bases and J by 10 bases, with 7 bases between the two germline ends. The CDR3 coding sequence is TGTGCCAGCAGCGTAGGCGTGGGAAAACTGTTTTTT. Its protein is CASSVGVGKLFF. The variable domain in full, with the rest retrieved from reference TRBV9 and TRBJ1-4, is DSGVTQTPKHLITATGQRVTLRCSPRSGDLSVYWYQQSLDQGLQFLIQYYNGEERAKGNILERFSAQQFPDLHSELNLSSLELGDSALYFCASSVGVGKLFFGSGTQLSVL.

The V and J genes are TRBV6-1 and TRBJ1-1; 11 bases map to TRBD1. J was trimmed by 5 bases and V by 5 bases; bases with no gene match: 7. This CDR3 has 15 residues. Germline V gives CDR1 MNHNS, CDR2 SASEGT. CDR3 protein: CASSWGQGVRTEAFF. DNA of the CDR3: TGTGCCAGCAGTTGGGGACAGGGGGTACGGACTGAAGCTTTCTTT.

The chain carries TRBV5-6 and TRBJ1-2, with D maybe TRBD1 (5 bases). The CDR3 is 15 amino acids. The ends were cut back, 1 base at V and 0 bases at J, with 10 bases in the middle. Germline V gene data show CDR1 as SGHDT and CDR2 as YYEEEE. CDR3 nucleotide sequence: TGTGCCAGCAGCTTGAGTGTGGGGGCTAACTATGGCTACACCTTC. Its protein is CASSLSVGANYGYTF.

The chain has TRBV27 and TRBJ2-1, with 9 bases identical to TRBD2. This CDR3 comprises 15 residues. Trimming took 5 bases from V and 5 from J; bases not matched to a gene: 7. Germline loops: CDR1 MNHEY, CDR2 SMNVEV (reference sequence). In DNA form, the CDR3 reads TGTGCCAGCAGTGCCTCTAGCGGGGCCCACAATGAGCAGTTCTTC. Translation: CASSASSGAHNEQFF.

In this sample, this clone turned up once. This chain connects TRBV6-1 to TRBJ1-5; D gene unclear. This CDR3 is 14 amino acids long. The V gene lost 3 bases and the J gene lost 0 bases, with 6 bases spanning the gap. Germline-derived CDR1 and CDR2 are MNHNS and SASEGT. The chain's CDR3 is CASSDIDSNQPQHF. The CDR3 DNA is TGTGCCAGCAGTGATATCGATAGCAATCAGCCCCAGCATTTT.

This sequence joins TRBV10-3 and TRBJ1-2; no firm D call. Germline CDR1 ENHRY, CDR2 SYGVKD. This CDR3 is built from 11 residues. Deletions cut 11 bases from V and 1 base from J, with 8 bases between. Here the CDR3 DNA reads TGTGCCGGGGAGAGTAACTATGGCTACACCTTC. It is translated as CAGESNYGYTF.

CDR3 in DNA: TGTGCCAGCAGCTCTGCTGGCCACTTACCGCAGTATTTT. This gives the protein CASSSAGHLPQYF. This chain links TRBV5-6 with TRBJ2-3; D gene ambiguous. The CDR3 sequence is 13 residues long. Germline assignment: CDR1 SGHDT and CDR2 YYEEEE. With 3 bases removed from V and 10 bases from J, the gap between germline ends came to 15 bases. The whole variable domain, remainder taken from reference TRBV5-6 and TRBJ2-3, is DAGVTQSPTHLIKTRGQQVTLRCSPKSGHDTVSWYQQALGQGPQFIFQYYEEEERQRGNFPDRFSGHQFPNYSSELNVNALLLGDSALYLCASSSAGHLPQYFGPGTRLTVL.

DNA of the CDR3: TGTGCCAGCAGGCCCGGGACAGGGGTGAAGCAGTACTTC. Its protein product is CASRPGTGVKQYF. This rearrangement joins TRBV6-6 to TRBJ2-7; 10 positions agree with TRBD1. CDR3 length: 13 residues. Germline V CDR1 and CDR2: MNHNY, SVGAGI (reference sequence). Trimming at V came to 6 bases and at J to 8 bases, leaving 7 bases not matched to a gene.

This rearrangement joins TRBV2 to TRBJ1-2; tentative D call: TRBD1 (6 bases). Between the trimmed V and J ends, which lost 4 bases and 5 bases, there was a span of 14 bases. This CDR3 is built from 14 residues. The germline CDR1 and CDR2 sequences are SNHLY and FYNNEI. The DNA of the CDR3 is TGTGCCAGCAGTGCTGACAGGCGAACGTATGGCTACACCTTC. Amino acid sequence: CASSADRRTYGYTF.

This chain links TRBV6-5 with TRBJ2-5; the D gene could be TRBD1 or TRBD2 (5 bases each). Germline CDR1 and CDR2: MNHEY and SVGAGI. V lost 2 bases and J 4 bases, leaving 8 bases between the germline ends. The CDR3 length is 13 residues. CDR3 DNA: TGTGCCAGCAGTTACCAGGGAGCAGAGACCCAGTACTTC. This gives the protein CASSYQGAETQYF.

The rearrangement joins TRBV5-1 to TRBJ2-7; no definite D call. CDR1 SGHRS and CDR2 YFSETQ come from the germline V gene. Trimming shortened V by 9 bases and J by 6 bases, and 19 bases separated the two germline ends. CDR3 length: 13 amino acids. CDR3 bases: TGCGCCACCCGTGTGACTTCCACCTCCGAGCAGTACTTC. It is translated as CATRVTSTSEQYF. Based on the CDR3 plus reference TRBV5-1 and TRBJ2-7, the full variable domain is KAGVTQTPRYLIKTRGQQVTLSCSPISGHRSVSWYQQTPGQGLQFLFEYFSETQRNKGNFPGRFSGRQFSNSRSEMNVSTLELGDSALYLCATRVTSTSEQYFGPGTRLTVT.

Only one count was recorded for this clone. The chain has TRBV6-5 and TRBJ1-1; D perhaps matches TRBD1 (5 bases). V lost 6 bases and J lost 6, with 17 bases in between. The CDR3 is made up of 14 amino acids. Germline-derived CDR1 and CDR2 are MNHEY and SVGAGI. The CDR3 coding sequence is TGTGCCAGCAGCCCACCAGGGACCGGAGCTGAAGCTTTCTTT. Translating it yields CASSPPGTGAEAFF.

In DNA form, the CDR3 reads TGCGCCAGCAGCCAAGGTAGCGGGGGAAACACAGATACGCAGTATTTT. Protein: CASSQGSGGNTDTQYF. The chain carries TRBV4-3 and TRBJ2-3; 9 bases map to TRBD2. The CDR3 runs to 16 residues. Germline-derived CDR1 and CDR2 are LGHNA and YSLEER. The ends lost 1 base at V and 2 bases at J; junction bases unmatched: 4.

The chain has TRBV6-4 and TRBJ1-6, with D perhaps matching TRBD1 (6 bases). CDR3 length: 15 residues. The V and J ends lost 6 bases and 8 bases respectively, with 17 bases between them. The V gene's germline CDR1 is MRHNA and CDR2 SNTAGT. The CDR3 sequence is CASREQGSSDSPLHF. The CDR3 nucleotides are TGTGCCAGCAGAGAACAGGGATCTTCGGATTCACCCCTCCACTTT.

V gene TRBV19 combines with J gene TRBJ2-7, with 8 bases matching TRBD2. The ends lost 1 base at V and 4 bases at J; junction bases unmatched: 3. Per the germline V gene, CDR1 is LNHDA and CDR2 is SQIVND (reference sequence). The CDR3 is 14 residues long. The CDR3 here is CASSIAGGRYEQYF. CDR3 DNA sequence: TGTGCCAGTAGTATAGCGGGGGGGCGGTACGAGCAGTACTTC.

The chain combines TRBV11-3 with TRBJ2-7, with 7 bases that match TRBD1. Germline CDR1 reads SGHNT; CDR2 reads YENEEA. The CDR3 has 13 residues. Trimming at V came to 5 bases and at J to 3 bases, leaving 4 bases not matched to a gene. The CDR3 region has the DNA TGTGCCAGCAGCCGGGCAGGGGGCTACGAGCAGTACTTC. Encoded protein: CASSRAGGYEQYF.

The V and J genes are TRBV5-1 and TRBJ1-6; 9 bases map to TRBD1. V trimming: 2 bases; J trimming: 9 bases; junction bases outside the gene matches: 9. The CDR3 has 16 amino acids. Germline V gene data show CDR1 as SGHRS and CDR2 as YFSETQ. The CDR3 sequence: CASSFSTGGRGSPLHF. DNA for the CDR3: TGCGCCAGCAGCTTCTCAACAGGGGGCCGGGGTTCACCCCTCCACTTT.

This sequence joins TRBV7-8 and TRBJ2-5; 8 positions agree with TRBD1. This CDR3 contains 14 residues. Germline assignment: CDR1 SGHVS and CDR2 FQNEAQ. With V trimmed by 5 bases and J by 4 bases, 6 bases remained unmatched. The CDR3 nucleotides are TGTGCCAGCAGCCCCCAGGGGGCCGGAGAGACCCAGTACTTC. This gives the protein CASSPQGAGETQYF.